What follows are 19 T cell receptor beta chains derived from one specimen sequenced in a study of blood T cells in healthy people across ages. A second PCR of roughly 7 to 11 cycles used a sample-barcoded 5' primer and a J-beta primer mix. One entry per CDR3 protein, called by TCRdb with MiXCR from the 5' RACE reads. The table has just under 900,000 distinct CDR3 sequences, more than 25% seen once. Material: blood. These receptor sequences come from a woman older than 75 in good health.

Concerning this clonotype itself: This CDR3 is missing its conserved last phenylalanine or tryptophan, likely due to a read error. The rearrangement links TRBV19 to TRBJ2-3; 8 bases fit TRBD1. The CDR3 contains 15 residues. V gave up 4 bases and J gave up 6 bases; unmatched junction bases: 9. Germline V lookup: CDR1 LNHDA, CDR2 SQIVND (reference sequence). The CDR3 loop reads CASSRNDRGLDTQYS. The DNA of the CDR3 is TGTGCCAGTAGTAGAAACGACAGGGGACTTGATACGCAGTATTCT.

This clonotype was detected ten times or more. The chain uses TRBV20-1 and TRBJ2-7; 7 bases are shared with TRBD2. CDR1 DFQATT and CDR2 SNEGSKA come from the germline V gene (reference sequence). V dropped 1 base and J dropped 5; count of bases not matched to a gene: 11. The CDR3 has 15 residues. The CDR3 here is CSARGEAGPKDEQYF. CDR3 nucleotide sequence: TGCAGTGCTAGAGGAGAAGCGGGGCCAAAGGACGAGCAGTACTTC.

The rearrangement joins TRBV6-6 to TRBJ1-1; no definite D call. The V end was cut by 2 bases, the J end by 4 bases, with 11 bases between. The CDR3 extends over 14 amino acids. Per the germline V gene, CDR1 is MNHNY and CDR2 is SVGAGI (reference sequence). The CDR3 DNA reads TGTGCCAGCAGTTACGAAGGATTAGGCACTGAAGCTTTCTTT. It specifies CASSYEGLGTEAFF.

The chain has TRBV20-1 and TRBJ2-3, with 9 bases lining up with TRBD1. The V gene end was trimmed by 4 bases and the J gene end by 4 bases; junction bases not matched to a gene: 6. CDR1 DFQATT and CDR2 SNEGSKA come from the germline V gene (reference sequence). CDR3 length: 14 residues. In DNA form, the CDR3 reads TGCAGTGCTATGGGACAGGGCAAGGCAGATACGCAGTATTTT. Residues: CSAMGQGKADTQYF.

This clonotype has more than one count but fewer than ten. The chain recombines TRBV7-2 with TRBJ2-2; possibly TRBD1 or TRBD2 for D (5 bases each). Trimming removed 2 bases from V and 7 bases from J, with 14 bases in between. Germline CDR1 is SGHTA and CDR2 is FQGNSA. This CDR3 has 15 amino acids. CDR3 bases: TGTGCCAGCAGCTTATGGTCAGGGAGTGGCGGGGAGCTGTTTTTT. This translates into CASSLWSGSGGELFF.

This clonotype has a handful of counts. This chain's CDR3 is CATGQRAGAQETQYF. CDR3 nucleotide sequence: TGTGCCACCGGTCAACGGGCAGGGGCGCAAGAGACCCAGTACTTC. J is TRBJ2-5 and V is TRBV24-1; maybe TRBD1 (6 bases). V shed 9 bases and J shed 2 bases, with 18 bases lying between them. CDR1 is KGHDR, CDR2 SFDVKD, per germline. This CDR3 is 15 amino acids long.

At least ten counts were recorded for this clonotype. J is TRBJ1-2 and V is TRBV4-1; TRBD1 matches at 9 bases. Trimming at V came to 0 bases and at J to 7 bases, leaving 6 bases not matched to a gene. The CDR3 sequence is 15 residues long. Germline-derived CDR1 and CDR2 are MGHRA and YSYEKL. CDR3 in amino acids: CASSQEGTGRVGYTF. The DNA for the CDR3 is TGCGCCAGCAGCCAAGAGGGGACAGGGCGTGTTGGCTACACCTTC.

This clonotype was observed at least ten times. The J gene is TRBJ2-1, the V gene TRBV6-5; TRBD2 matches at 11 bases. The CDR3 runs to 16 residues. Germline CDR1 is MNHEY and CDR2 is SVGAGI. With V trimmed by 2 bases and J by 6 bases, 6 bases remained unmatched. The DNA of the CDR3 is TGTGCCAGCAGTTACGGGGGACTAGCGGTTCCCAATGAGCAGTTCTTC. This sequence encodes CASSYGGLAVPNEQFF.

The rearrangement uses TRBV20-1 and TRBJ1-1, with D perhaps TRBD1 (5 bases). The CDR3 totals 15 residues. V was cut by 0 bases and J by 11 bases, with 22 bases left in between. CDR1 is DFQATT and CDR2 is SNEGSKA in the germline V gene (reference sequence). CDR3 bases: TGCAGTGCTAGAGAAGGGGAGGAAAAGGGAGGAGGGGCTTTCTTT. Amino acids: CSAREGEEKGGGAFF.

Ten or more counts support this clonotype. The chain couples TRBV10-3 to TRBJ2-7; D possibly corresponds to TRBD1 (8 bases). This CDR3 comprises 15 residues. Germline CDR1 and CDR2: ENHRY and SYGVKD. V lost 8 bases and J lost 1, with 18 bases in between. The CDR3 nucleotides are TGTGCCATCGGGGGGGGACAGGTCGGGTCCTACGAGCAGTACTTC. It codes for CAIGGGQVGSYEQYF.

The chain links TRBV3-1 to TRBJ1-1; no clear D. Germline lookup yields CDR1 LGHDT and CDR2 YNNKEL (reference sequence). The V end lost 0 bases, the J end lost 1 base, and 6 bases lay between the germline ends. The CDR3 consists of 14 residues. This chain's CDR3 is CASSQEVWNTEAFF. CDR3 bases: TGTGCCAGCAGCCAAGAGGTTTGGAACACTGAAGCTTTCTTT.

The chain carries TRBV18 and TRBJ1-1; no clear D. There are 12 residues in the CDR3. Germline loops: CDR1 KGHSH, CDR2 LQKENI. V was pared by 11 bases and J by 1 base, with 11 bases between. DNA for the CDR3: TGTGCCTCCCAAACAGCGAACACTGAAGCTTTCTTT. It translates to CASQTANTEAFF.

J is TRBJ2-3 and V is TRBV28, with D possibly TRBD1 on 6 matching bases. V was shortened by 6 bases and J by 2 bases, with 12 bases between the two germline ends. The CDR3 covers 14 residues. The V gene's germline CDR1 is MDHEN and CDR2 SYDVKM. DNA of the CDR3: TGTGCCAGCAGGTGGGGACAAATCACAGATACGCAGTATTTT. The encoded protein is CASRWGQITDTQYF.

This clonotype was recorded at least ten times. This chain uses TRBV29-1 with TRBJ1-2, with D maybe TRBD1 (5 bases). This CDR3 has 12 residues. Trimming removed 7 bases from V and 5 bases from J, with 14 bases in between. Looked up from germline, CDR1 is SQVTM and CDR2 is ANQGSEA. CDR3 loop: CSAEDRTYGYTF. The CDR3 nucleotides read TGCAGCGCCGAAGACAGAACGTATGGCTACACCTTC. Filled out from reference TRBV29-1 and TRBJ1-2, the complete variable domain reads SAVISQKPSRDICQRGTSLTIQCQVDSQVTMMFWYRQQPGQSLTLIATANQGSEATYESGFVIDKFPISRPNLTFSTLTVSNMSPEDSSIYLCSAEDRTYGYTFGSGTRLTVV.

This clonotype was observed a handful of times. The chain uses TRBV29-1 and TRBJ2-5; no clear D gene. The germline V gene has CDR1 SQVTM and CDR2 ANQGSEA. The CDR3 contains 14 residues. Trimming removed 0 bases from V and 1 base from J, with 9 bases in between. CDR3 sequence reads: CSVEEAGIQETQYF. The CDR3 bases are TGCAGCGTTGAAGAGGCAGGCATCCAAGAGACCCAGTACTTC.

This clonotype was recorded at least ten times. This chain links TRBV12-3 or TRBV12-4 with TRBJ1-6; 7 nucleotides align to TRBD1. Trimming took 7 bases from V and 6 from J; bases not matched to a gene: 6. The CDR3 sequence is 14 residues long. DNA for the CDR3: TGTGCCAGCAAACCCCAGGGGGTTAATTCACCCCTCCACTTT. Translated, it gives CASKPQGVNSPLHF.

Regarding this clonotype: One base away lies a much larger clone, so this may be a sequencing read error. V gene TRBV20-1 combines with J gene TRBJ2-1; D ambiguous. The germline gives CDR1 DFQATT, CDR2 SNEGSKA (reference sequence). The CDR3 sequence is 14 residues long. This CDR3 is CNAKMASSYNEQFF. The CDR3, as DNA: TGCAATGCTAAGATGGCTAGCTCCTACAATGAGCAGTTCTTC.

The chain is built from TRBV12-3 or TRBV12-4 and TRBJ2-5; tentative D call: TRBD2 (5 bases). The end of the DNA fits TRBJ2-7 better, so the J call may be wrong. CDR3 length equals 16 residues. In DNA form, the CDR3 reads TGTGCCAGCAGTGGAGAAGGTGGGAGAGGTGCCTACGAGCAGTACTTC. Encoded protein: CASSGEGGRGAYEQYF.

Details on this clonotype: A much larger clone differs by one base, so this may be a read error. The chain recombines TRBV18 with TRBJ1-2; D might be TRBD1 (5 bases). The length of the CDR3 is 14 residues. The germline V gene has CDR1 KGHSH and CDR2 LQKENI. The CDR3: CASPPPGQGDGYTF. CDR3 nucleotides: TGTGCCAGCCCACCACCGGGCCAGGGCGACGGCTACACCTTC. Drawing the rest from reference TRBV18 and TRBJ1-2, the complete variable domain is NAGVMQNPRHLVRRRGQEARLRCSPMKGHSHVYWYRQLPEEGLKFMVYLQKENIIDESGMPKERFSAEFPKEGPSILRIQQVVRGDSAAYFCASPPPGQGDGYTFGSGTRLTVV.